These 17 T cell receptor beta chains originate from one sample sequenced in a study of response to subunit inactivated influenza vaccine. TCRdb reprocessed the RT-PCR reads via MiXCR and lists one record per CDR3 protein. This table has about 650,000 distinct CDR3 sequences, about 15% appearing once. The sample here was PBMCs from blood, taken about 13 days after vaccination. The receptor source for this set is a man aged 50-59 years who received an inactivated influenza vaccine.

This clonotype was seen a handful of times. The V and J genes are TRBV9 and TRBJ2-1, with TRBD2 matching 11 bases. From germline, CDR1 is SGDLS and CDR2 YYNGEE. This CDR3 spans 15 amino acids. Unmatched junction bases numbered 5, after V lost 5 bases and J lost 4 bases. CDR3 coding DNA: TGTGCCAGCAGTGTGGCTAGCGGGGGGTACAATGAGCAGTTCTTC. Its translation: CASSVASGGYNEQFF.

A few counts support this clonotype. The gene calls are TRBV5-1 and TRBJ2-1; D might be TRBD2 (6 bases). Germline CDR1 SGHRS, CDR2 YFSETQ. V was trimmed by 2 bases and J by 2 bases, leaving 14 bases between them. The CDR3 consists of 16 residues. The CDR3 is CASSFPRLGPYNEQFF. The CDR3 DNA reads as TGCGCCAGCAGCTTCCCAAGACTAGGTCCCTACAATGAGCAGTTCTTC.

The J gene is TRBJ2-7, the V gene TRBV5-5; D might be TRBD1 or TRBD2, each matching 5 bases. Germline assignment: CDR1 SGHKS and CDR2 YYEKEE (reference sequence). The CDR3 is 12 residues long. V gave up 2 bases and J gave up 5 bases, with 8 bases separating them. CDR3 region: CASSFGAHEQYF. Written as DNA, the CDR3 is TGTGCCAGCAGCTTCGGGGCGCACGAGCAGTACTTC.

CDR3 in DNA: TGCAGTGCTGGCCCGGGACAGAACAATGAGCAGTTCTTC. Residues: CSAGPGQNNEQFF. The rearrangement links TRBV20-1 to TRBJ2-1, with 7 bases matching TRBD1. This CDR3 is built from 13 residues. Trimming at V came to 5 bases and at J to 5 bases, leaving 6 bases not matched to a gene. Looked up from germline, CDR1 is DFQATT and CDR2 is SNEGSKA (reference sequence).

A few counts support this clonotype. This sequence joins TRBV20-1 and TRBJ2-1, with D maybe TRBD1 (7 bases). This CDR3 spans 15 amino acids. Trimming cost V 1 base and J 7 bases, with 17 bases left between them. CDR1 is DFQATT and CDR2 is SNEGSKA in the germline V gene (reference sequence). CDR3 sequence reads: CSARARSGGWNEQFF. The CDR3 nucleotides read TGCAGTGCTAGAGCCCGATCAGGGGGGTGGAATGAGCAGTTCTTC.

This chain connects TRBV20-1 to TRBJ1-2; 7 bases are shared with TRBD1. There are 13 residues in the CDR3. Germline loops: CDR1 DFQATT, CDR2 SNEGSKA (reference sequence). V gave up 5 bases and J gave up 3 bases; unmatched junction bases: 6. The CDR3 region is CSAVQGIDYGYTF. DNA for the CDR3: TGCAGTGCTGTACAGGGGATTGACTATGGCTACACCTTC.

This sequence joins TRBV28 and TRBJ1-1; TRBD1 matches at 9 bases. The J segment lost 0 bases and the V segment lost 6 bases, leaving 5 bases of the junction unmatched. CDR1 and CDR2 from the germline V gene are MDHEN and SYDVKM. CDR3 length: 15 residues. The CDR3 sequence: CASSSYRGLNTEAFF. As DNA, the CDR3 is TGTGCCAGCAGCTCCTACAGGGGGCTGAACACTGAAGCTTTCTTT.

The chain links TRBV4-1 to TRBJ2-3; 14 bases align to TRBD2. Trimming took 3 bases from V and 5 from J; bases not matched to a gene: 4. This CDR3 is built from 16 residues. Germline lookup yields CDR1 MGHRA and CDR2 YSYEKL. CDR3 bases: TGCGCCAGCAGCCAGACTAGCGGGGGGGCCATAGATACGCAGTATTTT. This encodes CASSQTSGGAIDTQYF.

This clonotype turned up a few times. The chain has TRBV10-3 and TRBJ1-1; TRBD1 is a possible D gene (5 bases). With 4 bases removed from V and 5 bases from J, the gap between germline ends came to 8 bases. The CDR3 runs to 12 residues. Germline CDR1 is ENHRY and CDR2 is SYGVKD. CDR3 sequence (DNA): TGTGCCATCAGTGTCTCAGGGACTGAAGCTTTCTTT. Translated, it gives CAISVSGTEAFF.

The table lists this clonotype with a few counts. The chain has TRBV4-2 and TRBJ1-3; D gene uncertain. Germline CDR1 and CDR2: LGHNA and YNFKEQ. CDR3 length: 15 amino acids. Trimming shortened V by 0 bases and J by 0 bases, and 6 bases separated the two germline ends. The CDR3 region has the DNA TGTGCCAGCAGCCAAGATCGCTTCTCTGGAAACACCATATATTTT. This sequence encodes CASSQDRFSGNTIYF.

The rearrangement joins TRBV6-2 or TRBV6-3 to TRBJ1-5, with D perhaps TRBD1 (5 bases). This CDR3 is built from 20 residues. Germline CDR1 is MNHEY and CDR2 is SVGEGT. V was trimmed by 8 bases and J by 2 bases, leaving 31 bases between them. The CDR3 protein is CASVEGPTPTLWRGNQPQHF. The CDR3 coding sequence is TGTGCCAGCGTCGAGGGGCCGACACCGACCCTTTGGAGGGGCAATCAGCCCCAGCATTTT.

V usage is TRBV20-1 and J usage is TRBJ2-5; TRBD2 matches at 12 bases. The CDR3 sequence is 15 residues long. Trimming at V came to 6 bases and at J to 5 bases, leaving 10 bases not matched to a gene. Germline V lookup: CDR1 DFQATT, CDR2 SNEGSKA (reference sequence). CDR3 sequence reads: CSAQGLAGTRETQYF. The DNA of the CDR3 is TGCAGTGCCCAAGGACTAGCGGGGACGCGGGAGACCCAGTACTTC.

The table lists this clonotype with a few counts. CDR3 sequence reads: CASSFGSGTPTKQYF. Written as DNA, the CDR3 is TGTGCCAGCAGTTTTGGGAGCGGAACCCCTACGAAGCAGTACTTC. V gene TRBV6-2 or TRBV6-3 combines with J gene TRBJ2-7; tentatively, D is TRBD2 (5 bases). Germline lookup yields CDR1 MNHEY and CDR2 SVGEGT. Trimming removed 4 bases from V and 8 bases from J, with 21 bases in between. The CDR3 has 15 residues.

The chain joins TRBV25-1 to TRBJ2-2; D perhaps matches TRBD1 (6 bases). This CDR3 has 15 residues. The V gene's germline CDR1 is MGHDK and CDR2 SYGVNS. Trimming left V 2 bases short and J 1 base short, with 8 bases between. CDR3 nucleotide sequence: TGTGCCAGCAGTGAAGTCAGGGGGAACACCGGGGAGCTGTTTTTT. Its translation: CASSEVRGNTGELFF.

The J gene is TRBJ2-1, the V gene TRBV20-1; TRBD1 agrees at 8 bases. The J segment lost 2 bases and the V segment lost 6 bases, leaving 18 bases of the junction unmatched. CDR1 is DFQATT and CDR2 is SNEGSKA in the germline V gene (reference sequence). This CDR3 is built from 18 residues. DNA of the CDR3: TGCAGTGCGAGGGTATGGACAGGGACCGTCAAAACCTACAATGAGCAGTTCTTC. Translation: CSARVWTGTVKTYNEQFF.

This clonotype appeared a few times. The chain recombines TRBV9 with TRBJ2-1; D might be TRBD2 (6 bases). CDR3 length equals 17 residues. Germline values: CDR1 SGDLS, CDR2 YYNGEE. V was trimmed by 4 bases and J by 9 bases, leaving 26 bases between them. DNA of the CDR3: TGTGCCAGCAGCCCTCGACGGGACTCAAACTCGAAGGGTGAGCAGTTCTTC. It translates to CASSPRRDSNSKGEQFF.

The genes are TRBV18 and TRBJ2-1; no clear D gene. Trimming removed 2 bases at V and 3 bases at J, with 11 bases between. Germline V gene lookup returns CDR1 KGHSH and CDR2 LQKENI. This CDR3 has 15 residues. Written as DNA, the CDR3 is TGTGCCAGCTCACCATCCATGGGGTTCTACAATGAGCAGTTCTTC. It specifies CASSPSMGFYNEQFF.